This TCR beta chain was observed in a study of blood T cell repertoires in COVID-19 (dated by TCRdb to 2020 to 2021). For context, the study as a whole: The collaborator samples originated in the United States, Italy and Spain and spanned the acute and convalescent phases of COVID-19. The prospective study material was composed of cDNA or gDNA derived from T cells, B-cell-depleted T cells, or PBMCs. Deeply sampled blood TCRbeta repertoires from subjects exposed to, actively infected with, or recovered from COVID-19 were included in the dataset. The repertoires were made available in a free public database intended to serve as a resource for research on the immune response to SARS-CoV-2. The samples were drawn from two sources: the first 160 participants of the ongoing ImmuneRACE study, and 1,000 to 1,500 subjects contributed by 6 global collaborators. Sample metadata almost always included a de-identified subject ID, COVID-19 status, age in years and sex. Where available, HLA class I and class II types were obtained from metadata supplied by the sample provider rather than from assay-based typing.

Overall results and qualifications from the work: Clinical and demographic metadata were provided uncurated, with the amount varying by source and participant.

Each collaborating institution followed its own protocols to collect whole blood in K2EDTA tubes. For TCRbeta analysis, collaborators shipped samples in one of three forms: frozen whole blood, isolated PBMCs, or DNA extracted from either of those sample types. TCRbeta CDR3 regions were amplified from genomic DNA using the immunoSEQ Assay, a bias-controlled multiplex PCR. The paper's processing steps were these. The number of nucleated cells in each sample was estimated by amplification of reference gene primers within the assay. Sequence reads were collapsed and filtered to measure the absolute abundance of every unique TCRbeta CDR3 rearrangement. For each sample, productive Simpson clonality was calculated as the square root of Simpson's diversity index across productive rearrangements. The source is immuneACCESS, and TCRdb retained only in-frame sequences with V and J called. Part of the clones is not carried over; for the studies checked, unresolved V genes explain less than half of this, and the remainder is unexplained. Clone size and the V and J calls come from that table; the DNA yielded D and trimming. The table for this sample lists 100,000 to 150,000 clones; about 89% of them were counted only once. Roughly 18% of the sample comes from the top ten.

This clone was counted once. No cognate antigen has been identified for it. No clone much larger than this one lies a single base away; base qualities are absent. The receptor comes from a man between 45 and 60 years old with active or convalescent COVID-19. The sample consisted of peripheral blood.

The bases are TGTGCCAGCACCTCGACAGGCCAGGGATGGGTTGAAAAACTGTTTTTT. This is translated as CASTSTGQGWVEKLFF. Recombination joined TRBV25-1 with TRBJ1-4, with a tentative D gene TRBD1 over 6 matching bases. From its cysteine to its phenylalanine, the CDR3 spans 16 amino acids. The only DNA kept is the CDR3, 48 bases in frame from the first base. Reading the germline V gene gives CDR1 MGHDK and CDR2 SYGVNS. The germline ends are 22 bases apart after V is trimmed by 7 bases and J by 7 bases.